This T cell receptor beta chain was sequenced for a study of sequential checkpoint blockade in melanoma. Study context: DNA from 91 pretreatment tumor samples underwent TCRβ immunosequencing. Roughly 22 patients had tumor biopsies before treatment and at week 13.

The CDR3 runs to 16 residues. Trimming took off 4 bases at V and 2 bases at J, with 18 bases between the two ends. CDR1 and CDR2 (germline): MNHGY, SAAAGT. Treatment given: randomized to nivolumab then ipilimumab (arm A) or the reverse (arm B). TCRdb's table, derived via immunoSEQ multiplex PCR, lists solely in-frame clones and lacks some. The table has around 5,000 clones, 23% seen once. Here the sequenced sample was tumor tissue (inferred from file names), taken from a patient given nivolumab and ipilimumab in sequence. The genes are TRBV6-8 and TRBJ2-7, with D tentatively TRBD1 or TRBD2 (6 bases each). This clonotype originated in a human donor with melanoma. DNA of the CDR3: TGTGCCAGCAGTTTTCGGGACACCCGGGGGACCTACGAGCAGTACTTC. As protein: CASSFRDTRGTYEQYF.